The 15 T cell receptor beta chains below all came from one sample that was sequenced in a study of read filtering for tumor transcriptome and immune sequencing. The library was built from about 400 ng RNA with molecular barcoded adaptors for alpha/delta and beta/gamma chains. TCRdb called the reads again in MiXCR, with one record for every CDR3 protein. The table has over 25,000 distinct CDR3 sequences, roughly 14% seen once; the top ten hold roughly two fifths. Sequencing input: a population of CD138-negative cells sorted from bone marrow. Receptors were obtained from a donor aged 40 or over with multiple myeloma.

This clonotype was seen many times. This sequence joins TRBV29-1 and TRBJ2-7; D possibly matches TRBD1 or TRBD2 (5 bases each). CDR3 length equals 15 residues. CDR1 is SQVTM, CDR2 ANQGSEA, per germline. Between the trimmed V and J ends, which lost 1 base and 4 bases, there was a span of 17 bases. CDR3 DNA: TGCAGCGTTGAAGGTCCCGGGACCGCCTTATACGAGCAGTACTTC. This sequence encodes CSVEGPGTALYEQYF.

This clonotype was observed at least ten times. The chain links TRBV20-1 to TRBJ1-2; 9 bases align to TRBD1. This CDR3 is 15 amino acids long. With 1 base clipped from V and 2 bases from J, the junction kept 5 bases outside the gene matches. Germline assignment: CDR1 DFQATT and CDR2 SNEGSKA (reference sequence). The CDR3 bases are TGCAGTGCTAGAGCACCGGGACAGGGCAACTATGGCTACACCTTC. Encoded protein: CSARAPGQGNYGYTF.

As to this clonotype: The CDR3 ends on some other residue instead of the conserved phenylalanine or tryptophan, so this is likely a read error. The DNA is left out, because the CDR3 cannot be placed on it with certainty; the CDR3 is given as TCRdb lists it. The CDR3 spells CASSPGGKRVC. V and J are TRBV7-9 and TRBJ2-1; TRBD1, the D gene given by the table, was not confirmed from the DNA. Germline values: CDR1 SEHNR, CDR2 FQNEAQ (reference sequence). The CDR3 comprises 11 residues, both ends counted.

This clonotype was recorded many times. This chain uses TRBV9 with TRBJ2-1; D unclear. The CDR3 is 15 residues long. V lost 0 bases and J lost 3, with 10 bases in between. Per germline, CDR1 SGDLS and CDR2 YYNGEE. The CDR3 DNA reads TGTGCCAGCAGCGTAGGGGCGGCCGACTACAATGAGCAGTTCTTC. Translating it yields CASSVGAADYNEQFF.

Many counts were recorded for this clonotype. The chain recombines TRBV5-5 with TRBJ1-5; 8 bases align to TRBD1. The length of the CDR3 is 15 residues. After removal of 2 bases from V and 6 bases from J, the junction contained 7 bases not matched to a gene. Germline values: CDR1 SGHKS, CDR2 YYEKEE (reference sequence). The CDR3 loop is CASSFSWTGPQPQHF. CDR3 bases: TGTGCCAGCAGCTTCTCCTGGACAGGGCCTCAGCCCCAGCATTTT.

As to this clonotype: This may arise from a read error, as a much more abundant clone is one base away. The rearrangement uses TRBV20-1 and TRBJ2-1, with unresolved D. The CDR3 is 14 amino acids. CDR1 and CDR2 from the germline V gene are DFQATT and SNEGSKA (reference sequence). V was cut by 6 bases and J by 3 bases, with 15 bases left in between. Written as DNA, the CDR3 is TGCAGTGCCACCGCGACGCGAGACTACAATGAGCAGTTCTTC. Residues: CSATATRDYNEQFF.

This clonotype has ten or more counts. The rearrangement joins TRBV20-1 to TRBJ2-1; 14 bases are shared with TRBD2. The CDR3 covers 14 residues. V lost 5 bases to trimming and J lost 9 bases; unmatched junction nucleotides: 6. From germline, CDR1 is DFQATT and CDR2 SNEGSKA (reference sequence). The CDR3 nucleotides read TGCAGTGCTGCCGGACTAGCGGGAGGCAGTGAGCAGTTCTTC. This codes for CSAAGLAGGSEQFF.

This clonotype was seen repeatedly, ten times or more. This rearrangement joins TRBV20-1 to TRBJ2-1, with TRBD2 identical over 9 bases. The CDR3 consists of 16 residues. CDR1 is DFQATT and CDR2 is SNEGSKA in the germline V gene (reference sequence). The V segment lost 3 bases and the J segment 9 bases; nucleotides outside the gene matches: 15. The CDR3 loop reads CSARLWTSAKGGEQFF. The CDR3 DNA reads as TGCAGTGCTAGGTTGTGGACTAGCGCCAAGGGTGGTGAGCAGTTCTTC.

This clonotype was recorded many times. J is TRBJ2-7 and V is TRBV6-5; the match to TRBD1 covers 10 bases. V shed 2 bases, J shed 7 bases, and the junction held 17 bases outside the gene matches. The CDR3 runs 18 residues. CDR1 is MNHEY and CDR2 is SVGAGI in the germline V gene. The CDR3 DNA is TGTGCCAGCAGTTACGCCACCTCGGGACAGGGGCTTATCACTGAGCAGTACTTC. It encodes CASSYATSGQGLITEQYF.

This clonotype was found many times. This chain uses TRBV14 with TRBJ1-5; TRBD1 is a possible D gene (6 bases). The ends were cut back, 0 bases at V and 0 bases at J, with 15 bases in the middle. The CDR3 totals 18 residues. Germline CDR1 reads SGHDN; CDR2 reads FVKESK. This CDR3 reads CASSQEGGTGYSNQPQHF. The DNA of the CDR3 is TGTGCCAGCAGCCAAGAAGGGGGGACCGGGTATAGCAATCAGCCCCAGCATTTT.

This clonotype was counted ten times or more. The chain joins TRBV12-5 to TRBJ2-6, with D unresolved. The CDR3 is made up of 17 amino acids. Germline CDR1 reads LGHNT; CDR2 reads FRNRAP. V was cut by 0 bases and J by 0 bases, with 9 bases left in between. DNA for the CDR3: TGTGCTAGTGGTTTGGTAGGGTCAAACTCTGGGGCCAACGTCCTGACTTTC. Translating gives CASGLVGSNSGANVLTF.

This clonotype was detected only a few times. Since a far larger clone is one base different, this is likely a read error. The rearrangement joins TRBV11-3 to TRBJ2-7, with a weak D call TRBD2 (5 bases). The length of the CDR3 is 13 residues. Germline CDR1 reads SGHNT; CDR2 reads YENEEA. The CDR3 reads CASSLANPWEQCF. In DNA form, the CDR3 reads TGTGCCAGCAGCTTAGCAAACCCGTGGGAGCAGTGCTTC.

This clonotype was recorded once. Germline is not matched at one junction end, which may reflect a read error. The chain employs TRBV10-3 and TRBJ2-1; 10 nucleotides match TRBD1. This CDR3 comprises 15 residues. CDR1 and CDR2 (germline): ENHRY, SYGVKD. The CDR3: CAISAGTGVYKEQFF. The CDR3 DNA reads as TGTGCCATCAGTGCGGGGACAGGGGTCTACAAAGAGCAGTTCTTC.

This clonotype was observed a few times. This may come from a read error, since a much larger clone is one base off. V gene TRBV28 combines with J gene TRBJ2-1; D perhaps matches TRBD2 (6 bases). Per germline, CDR1 MDHEN and CDR2 SYDVKM. This CDR3 is 13 amino acids long. The CDR3 sequence is CASSFPRDGERFF. CDR3 sequence (DNA): TGTGCCAGCAGTTTCCCGCGGGATGGTGAGCGGTTCTTC.

This clonotype has at least ten counts. This sequence joins TRBV29-1 and TRBJ1-1, with unresolved D. The V and J ends lost 5 bases and 1 base respectively, with 11 bases between them. From germline, CDR1 is SQVTM and CDR2 ANQGSEA. This CDR3 region has 13 residues. The CDR3 here is CSVRTPKNTEAFF. DNA for the CDR3: TGCAGCGTTCGTACCCCTAAGAACACTGAAGCTTTCTTT.